The rows below give T cell receptor beta chains drawn from one sample of a study of technical replicates of blood from a few donors. Some clones are missing from TCRdb's copy, which holds only in-frame ones; the method was immunoSEQ multiplex PCR. The data contain under 70,000 clones, almost 95% of them singletons. Sequenced input: T cells isolated from PBMCs. These receptors were taken from a human donor in good health. Both conserved end residues are part of each CDR3. A D gene is named only where the DNA matches it firmly. For some rows the clone size is stated as once, few or many, or as a class when expanded; others skip it.

d_call	v_call	j_call	clone_size	cdr3_aa	cdr3_nt
-	TRBV19	TRBJ1-2	-	CASSRGGKSNYGYTF	TGTGCCAGTTCCCGCGGAGGGAAGTCTAACTATGGCTACACCTTC
TRBD1	TRBV28	TRBJ2-3	-	CASSSETGLWTDTQYF	TGTGCCAGCAGTTCTGAGACAGGGTTGTGGACAGATACGCAGTATTTT
-	TRBV5-5	TRBJ2-7	-	CASSTDRPYEQYF	TGTGCCAGCAGCACTGACAGGCCCTACGAGCAGTACTTC
-	TRBV30	TRBJ2-1	-	CAWSALATNEQFF	TGTGCCTGGAGTGCCCTAGCGACGAATGAGCAGTTCTTC
-	TRBV6-1	TRBJ2-7	once	CASSPGLYSYEQYF	TGTGCCAGCAGTCCTGGACTGTACTCCTACGAGCAGTACTTC
TRBD1	TRBV30	TRBJ1-3	once	CAWFGTVYSGNTIYF	TGTGCCTGGTTTGGGACAGTCTACTCTGGAAACACCATATATTTT
-	TRBV27	TRBJ1-5	-	CASSFGPGASNQPQHF	-
-	TRBV27	TRBJ2-7	-	CASSLSPGSNYEQYF	TGTGCCAGCAGTTTATCGCCGGGGTCTAACTACGAGCAGTACTTC
-	TRBV9	TRBJ1-5	-	CASSTTGHSNQPQHF	TGTGCCAGCAGCACGACAGGCCATAGCAATCAGCCCCAGCATTTT
-	TRBV19	TRBJ2-1	-	CASRTSLGTDEQFF	TGTGCCAGTAGGACTAGTCTAGGAACTGATGAGCAGTTCTTC
TRBD2	TRBV30	TRBJ2-5	-	CAWSIISGGETQYF	TGTGCCTGGAGTATAATTAGCGGGGGGGAGACCCAGTACTTC
-	TRBV18	TRBJ1-2	-	CASSPTDYGYTF	TGTGCCAGCTCGCCGACAGACTATGGCTACACCTTC
-	TRBV25-1	TRBJ2-5	-	CASSEFLLQGRRDTQYF	TGTGCCAGCAGTGAATTTCTCCTTCAGGGCCGGCGCGACACCCAGTACTTC
TRBD1	TRBV15	TRBJ2-1	-	CATSGDREVHNEQFF	TGTGCCACCAGCGGGGACAGGGAGGTACACAATGAGCAGTTCTTC
TRBD1	TRBV2	TRBJ1-1	-	CASNTQGAHGNTEAFF	TGTGCCAGCAATACGCAGGGGGCGCATGGGAACACTGAAGCTTTCTTT
TRBD2	TRBV7-2	TRBJ2-5	-	CASSLLAGLETQYF	TGTGCCAGCAGCTTACTAGCGGGACTTGAGACCCAGTACTTC
TRBD1	TRBV11-1	TRBJ2-1	few	CASSPDRGHEQFF	TGTGCCAGCAGCCCAGACAGGGGCCATGAGCAGTTCTTC
-	TRBV19	TRBJ1-1	few	CASSEHRTGNTEAFF	TGTGCCAGTAGTGAACATAGAACAGGGAACACTGAAGCTTTCTTT